Here is one T cell receptor beta chain with its context. The antigen remains unidentified. Time point of the sample: baseline, week 1 (first vaccination visit). Sample treatment: pre-vaccination baseline after standard-of-care therapy. Germline V gives CDR1 MDHEN, CDR2 SYDVKM. With 5 bases removed from V and 5 bases from J, the gap between germline ends came to 19 bases. There are 15 residues in the CDR3. The sample originates from a study of a mutant IDH1 vaccine in newly diagnosed glioma. Study details: An approximately 62% male, approximately 38% female split and a mean age of 40.4 years characterized treated patients. Whole-study findings and limits: Researchers report vaccine-induced immune responses in roughly 93% of patients.

Measured with immunoSEQ multiplex PCR; TCRdb has only the in-frame clones, and not every one. In the table there are about 92,000 clones, about 83% of which are singletons. This chain connects TRBV28 to TRBJ2-7; TRBD1 or TRBD2 may be the D gene (5 bases each). The sample here was PBMCs, taken from a glioma patient treated with radiotherapy, temozolomide or both. This receptor was identified in a woman in her forties or fifties with glioma. This chain's CDR3 is CASSQPPVGTDEQYF. The CDR3 coding sequence is TGTGCCAGCAGTCAGCCTCCGGTGGGGACGGACGAGCAGTACTTC.